The source of this T cell receptor (beta chain) is a study of CD8 T cells in ankylosing spondylitis. TCRdb fed the 5' RACE reads into MiXCR, producing one record per CDR3 protein. The data contain about 110,000 distinct CDR3 sequences, less than 25% of them singletons. This CDR3 has 12 amino acids. Germline CDR1 and CDR2: DFQATT and SNEGSKA (reference sequence). The V gene lost 6 bases and the J gene lost 7 bases, with 15 bases spanning the gap. Sequencing was performed on synovial fluid, either unsorted or a sorted T cell fraction (not recorded which). The rearrangement links TRBV20-1 to TRBJ1-2; D is ambiguous. The clonotype was recovered from a male donor with ankylosing spondylitis. The CDR3 loop is CSARSEGLGYTF. DNA of the CDR3: TGCAGTGCGAGGTCCGAGGGCCTTGGCTACACCTTC.